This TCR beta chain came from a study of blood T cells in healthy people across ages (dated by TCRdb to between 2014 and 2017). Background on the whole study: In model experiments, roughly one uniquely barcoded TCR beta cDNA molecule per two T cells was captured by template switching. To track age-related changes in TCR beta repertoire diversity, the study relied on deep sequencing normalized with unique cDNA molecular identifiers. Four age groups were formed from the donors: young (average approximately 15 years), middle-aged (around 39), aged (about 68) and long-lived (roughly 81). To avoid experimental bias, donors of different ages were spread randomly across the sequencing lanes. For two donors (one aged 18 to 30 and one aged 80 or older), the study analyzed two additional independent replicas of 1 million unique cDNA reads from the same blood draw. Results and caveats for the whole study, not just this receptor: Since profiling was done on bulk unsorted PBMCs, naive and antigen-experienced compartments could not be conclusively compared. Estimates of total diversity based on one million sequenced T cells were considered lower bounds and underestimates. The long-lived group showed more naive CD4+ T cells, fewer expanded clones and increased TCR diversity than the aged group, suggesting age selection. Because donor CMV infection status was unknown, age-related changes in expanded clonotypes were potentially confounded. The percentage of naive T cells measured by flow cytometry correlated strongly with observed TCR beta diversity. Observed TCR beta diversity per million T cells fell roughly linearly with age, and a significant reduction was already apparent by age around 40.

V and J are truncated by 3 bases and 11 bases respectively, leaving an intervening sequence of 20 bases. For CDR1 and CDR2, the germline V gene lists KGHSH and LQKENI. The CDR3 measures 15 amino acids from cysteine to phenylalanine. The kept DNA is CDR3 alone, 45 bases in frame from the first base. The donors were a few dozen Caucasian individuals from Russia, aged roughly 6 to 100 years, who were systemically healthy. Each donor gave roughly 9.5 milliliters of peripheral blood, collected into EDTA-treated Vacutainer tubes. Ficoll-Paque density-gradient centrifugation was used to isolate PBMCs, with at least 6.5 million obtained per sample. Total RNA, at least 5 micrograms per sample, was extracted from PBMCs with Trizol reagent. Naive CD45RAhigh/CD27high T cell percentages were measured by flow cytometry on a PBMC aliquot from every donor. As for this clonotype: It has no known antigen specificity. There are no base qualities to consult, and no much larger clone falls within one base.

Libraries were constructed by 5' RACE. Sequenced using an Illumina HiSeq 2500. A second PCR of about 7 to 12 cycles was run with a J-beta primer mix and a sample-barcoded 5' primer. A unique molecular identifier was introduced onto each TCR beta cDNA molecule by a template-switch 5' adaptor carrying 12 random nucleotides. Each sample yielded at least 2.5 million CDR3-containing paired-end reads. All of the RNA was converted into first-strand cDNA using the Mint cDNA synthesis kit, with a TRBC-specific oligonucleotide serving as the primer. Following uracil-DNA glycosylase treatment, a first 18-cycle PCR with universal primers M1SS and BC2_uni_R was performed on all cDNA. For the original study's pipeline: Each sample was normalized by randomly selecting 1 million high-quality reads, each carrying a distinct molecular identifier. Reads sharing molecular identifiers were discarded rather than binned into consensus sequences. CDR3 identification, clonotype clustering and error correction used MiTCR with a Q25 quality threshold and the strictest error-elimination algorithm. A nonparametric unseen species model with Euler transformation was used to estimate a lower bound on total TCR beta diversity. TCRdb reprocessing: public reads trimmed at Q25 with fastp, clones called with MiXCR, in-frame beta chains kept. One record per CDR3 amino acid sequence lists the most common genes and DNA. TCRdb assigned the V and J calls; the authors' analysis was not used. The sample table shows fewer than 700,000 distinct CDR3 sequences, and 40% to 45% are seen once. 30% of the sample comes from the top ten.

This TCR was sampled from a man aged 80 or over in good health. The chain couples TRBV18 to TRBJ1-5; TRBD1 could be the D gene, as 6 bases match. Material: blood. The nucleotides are TGTGCCAGCTCACCGGACCAGGGGCCCTTTCAATCCCAGCATTTT. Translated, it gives CASSPDQGPFQSQHF.